This T cell receptor (beta chain) stems from a study of T cells in localized non-small cell lung cancer. J gave up 7 bases and V 4 bases, and 11 bases lay outside the gene matches. There are 16 residues in the CDR3. Germline loops: CDR1 MGHRA, CDR2 YSYEKL. Comments on this clone: Its specificity is unknown.

Study results and caveats: Longer overall survival was associated with a higher density of T cells in the blood. Median around 54 top-100 tumor clones were shared with paired adjacent lung.

Method: immunoSEQ multiplex PCR; TCRdb's copy keeps in-frame clones and lacks some. The sample has under 3,000 clones, about 28% seen once; the top ten hold about 8%. The sequence was obtained from a man aged 40 to 69 with stage II squamous cell lung carcinoma. The rearrangement uses TRBV4-1 and TRBJ2-7, with TRBD1 matching 12 bases. Source: lung tumor tissue, taken before any cancer treatment. Written as DNA, the CDR3 is TGCGCCAGCAGCCGGGGAAGGGACAGGGGGCTGGGGGAGCAGTACTTC. It translates to CASSRGRDRGLGEQYF.